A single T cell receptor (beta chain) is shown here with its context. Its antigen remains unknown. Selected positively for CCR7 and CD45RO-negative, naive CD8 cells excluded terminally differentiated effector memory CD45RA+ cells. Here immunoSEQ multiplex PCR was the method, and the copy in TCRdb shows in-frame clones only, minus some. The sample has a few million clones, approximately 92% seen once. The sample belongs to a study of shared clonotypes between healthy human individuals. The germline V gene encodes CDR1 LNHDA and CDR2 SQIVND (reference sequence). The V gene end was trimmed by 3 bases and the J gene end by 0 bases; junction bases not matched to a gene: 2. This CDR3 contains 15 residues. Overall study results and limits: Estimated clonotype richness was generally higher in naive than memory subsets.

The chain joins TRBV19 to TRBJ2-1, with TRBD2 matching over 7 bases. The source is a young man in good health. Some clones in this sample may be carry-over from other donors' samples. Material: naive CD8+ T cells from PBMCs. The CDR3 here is CASSISGYSYNEQFF. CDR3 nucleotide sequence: TGTGCCAGTAGTATTAGCGGGTACTCCTACAATGAGCAGTTCTTC.